This T cell receptor beta chain was obtained from a study of blood T cell repertoires in COVID-19. Study-wide context: PBMCs, B-cell-depleted T cells, or T cells were the source of the cDNA or gDNA that made up the material.

The CDR3 is 13 amino acids. Trimming stripped 3 bases from V and 1 base from J, with 8 bases between. CDR1 and CDR2 (germline): SGHRS, YFSETQ. TCRdb's copy holds only in-frame clones and misses some; the assay was immunoSEQ multiplex PCR. The data show more than 80,000 clones, approximately 84% seen once. This sequence was found in a woman aged 60-75 years with acute or convalescent COVID-19. Input material: peripheral blood. This chain uses TRBV5-1 with TRBJ2-7; possible D gene TRBD2, 6 bases. In nucleotides, the CDR3 is TGCGCCAGCAGCTCCGGGAGATCCTACGAGCAGTACTTC. Translating it yields CASSSGRSYEQYF.